There are a few counts of the clone carrying this T cell receptor beta chain. This sample was included in a study of cytomegalovirus exposure and HLA in healthy donors. Germline CDR1 SGHVS, CDR2 FQNEAQ. Unmatched junction bases numbered 8, after V lost 0 bases and J lost 1 base. The CDR3 extends over 17 amino acids. Researchers ran the PCR with 60 Vbeta and 13 Jbeta primers. The method was immunoSEQ multiplex PCR; TCRdb's version includes in-frame clones alone and lacks a portion of them. The sample has about 150,000 clones; roughly three quarters are singletons. This receptor was obtained from a man aged 55 to 70 in good health and CMV-seronegative. Sequencing was performed on PBMCs. The gene calls are TRBV7-8 and TRBJ2-5, with 7 bases aligning to TRBD2. CDR3: CASSLAGLAVVQETQYF. The CDR3 coding sequence is TGTGCCAGCAGCTTAGCGGGGCTAGCGGTCGTCCAAGAGACCCAGTACTTC.